This T cell receptor (beta chain) emerged from a study of T cell repertoires in cytomegalovirus infection (dated by TCRdb to between 2018 and 2021). Study-wide context: Because public TCR beta signatures pointed to carriage of CMV infection together with the matching HLA type, the HLA type of each donor mattered for the analysis. General study outcomes and caveats: The ex vivo response was dominated by HLA-C-restricted CMV-specific TCR beta clonotypes, which also provided the single most frequent clonotype in two of eight donors. Cumulative frequency of public TCR beta family members discriminated carriers of CMV infection plus the relevant HLA type in this cohort and an independent approximately 340-donor cohort.

A remark on this clonotype: No antigen is known for it. Base-call qualities are not available, and no considerably larger clone is one nucleotide away.

TCRdb records Illumina HiSeq 1500 as the sequencer. TCRdb reworked the public reads: Q25 trimming with fastp, MiXCR clone assembly, productive beta chains retained. Entries are consolidated by CDR3 protein sequence, retaining the most common genes and DNA. The sample yields over 150,000 distinct CDR3 sequences; roughly 14% were counted once. The ten top clones hold 27% of the sample. Sequences MDHEN (CDR1) and SYDVKM (CDR2) are obtained from the germline V gene. V lost 3 bases and J lost 6 bases, and the count of bases not matched to a germline gene is 8. The CDR3 numbers 15 residues from cysteine through phenylalanine. The kept DNA is CDR3 alone, 45 bases in frame from the first base.

The origin of this receptor is a human donor in good health (CMV status not recorded). Some clones in this sample may be carry-over from other donors' samples. Sequencing used PBMCs. The rearrangement combines TRBV28 with TRBJ2-3; 8 of the junction bases match TRBD2. The base sequence is TGTGCCAGCAGTTTTGGCGGGGGGATGCACGATACGCAGTATTTT. It specifies CASSFGGGMHDTQYF.